This record looks at one TCR beta chain sequence and its context. Its antigen is as yet unknown. This specimen belongs to a study of cytomegalovirus exposure and HLA in healthy donors. The study's findings and limits: Within an earlier analysis, most TCR beta V segments proved productive either about 87% or about 30% of the time.

This CDR3 contains 17 residues. Deletions cut 4 bases from V and 0 bases from J, with 16 bases between. Germline V lookup: CDR1 SGHNT, CDR2 YYREEE (reference sequence). PCR primers comprised 60 Vbeta and 13 Jbeta primers. Assay: immunoSEQ multiplex PCR; the TCRdb copy retains only in-frame clones and omits some. The sample has 150,000 to 200,000 clones, around 84% seen once. What was sequenced was PBMCs. The rearrangement joins TRBV5-4 to TRBJ1-4; D is unresolved. The TCR originated in a man aged 18 to 29 in good health and CMV-seropositive. CDR3 in DNA: TGTGCCAGCAGCAACCGGGTCGGATTTGCAACTAATGAAAAACTGTTTTTT. It yields the protein CASSNRVGFATNEKLFF.